The entry below describes one T cell receptor (beta chain). Its antigen is not identified. This CDR3 has 11 residues. Germline CDR1 and CDR2: SGDLS and YYNGEE. These data come from a study of T-cell memory formation after mild COVID-19. Study-wide results and limits: The finding that pre-infection memory included some responding clones suggested that cross-reactive memory joined.

Each CDR3 protein is one row after TCRdb ran MiXCR on the 5' RACE reads. The repertoire consists of 400,000 to 450,000 distinct CDR3 sequences, with approximately 18% occurring once and the leading ten covering 20% to 25%. Sequences were obtained from PBMCs or a T cell subset sorted from them (not recorded which). The sequence derives from a young man who had mild COVID-19 (a few samples of this study predate the infection). Cell type and time point are not known. The chain combines TRBV9 with TRBJ2-5, with D unclear. The end of the DNA fits TRBJ2-1 better, so the J call may be wrong. The CDR3 is CASSVDGEQFF. DNA of the CDR3: TGTGCCAGCAGCGTAGATGGTGAGCAGTTCTTC.